One sample yielded the 10 T cell receptor beta chains listed below, sequenced in a study of blood T cell repertoires in COVID-19. The assay was immunoSEQ multiplex PCR, and TCRdb's table has in-frame clones only and misses some. The sample lists around 190,000 clones; roughly 84% were seen once. The material sequenced was peripheral blood. The receptors were gathered from a human donor in a cohort sampled during active COVID-19.

This clone was seen a few times. The genes are TRBV24-1 and TRBJ2-3, with no clear D. Germline lookup yields CDR1 KGHDR and CDR2 SFDVKD. Between the trimmed V and J ends, which lost 6 bases and 2 bases, there was a span of 2 bases. The CDR3 runs to 11 residues. CDR3: CATSYTDTQYF. As DNA, the CDR3 is TGTGCCACCAGTTACACAGATACGCAGTATTTT.

The chain is built from TRBV9 and TRBJ2-3, with a weak D call TRBD2 (7 bases). The CDR3 has 15 amino acids. Trimming pared 4 bases from V and 6 bases from J, leaving 18 bases between. CDR1 and CDR2 from the germline V gene are SGDLS and YYNGEE. Here the CDR3 DNA reads TGTGCCAGCAGCTCCCCCCCCGGGGGGCTGGATACGCAGTATTTT. Translated: CASSSPPGGLDTQYF.

The chain carries TRBV7-2 and TRBJ2-7, with 7 bases fitting TRBD2. Germline assignment: CDR1 SGHTA and CDR2 FQGNSA. This CDR3 spans 16 amino acids. Trimming took 3 bases from V and 2 from J; bases not matched to a gene: 10. CDR3 in DNA: TGTGCCAGCAGCTTGGGCTGGGGGGGGGTTACCTACGAGCAGTACTTC. This codes for CASSLGWGGVTYEQYF. The entire variable domain, with the rest obtained from reference TRBV7-2 and TRBJ2-7, is as follows: GAGVSQSPSNKVTEKGKDVELRCDPISGHTALYWYRQSLGQGLEFLIYFQGNSAPDKSGLPSDRFSAERTGGSVSTLTIQRTQQEDSAVYLCASSLGWGGVTYEQYFGPGTRLTVT.

The chain employs TRBV19 and TRBJ1-2, with 8 bases that match TRBD1. The germline V gene encodes CDR1 LNHDA and CDR2 SQIVND (reference sequence). The CDR3 is 19 amino acids. The ends lost 9 bases at V and 10 bases at J; junction bases unmatched: 31. As DNA, the CDR3 is TGTGCCAGCCGTATAGGGTTGCTCAACGCGGACAGGGAGAGGAGGCACTACACCTTC. Amino acid sequence: CASRIGLLNADRERRHYTF.

This clone was found a few times. The chain carries TRBV15 and TRBJ1-1; D is unclear. Germline-derived CDR1 and CDR2 are LNHNV and YYDKDF (reference sequence). Trimming left V 0 bases short and J 10 bases short, with 15 bases between. The length of the CDR3 is 14 residues. In DNA, the CDR3 is TGTGCCACCAGCAGAGATGTGAGAAGGGAGGGAGCTTTCTTT. Its protein product is CATSRDVRREGAFF.

This chain uses TRBV4-2 with TRBJ1-2; TRBD1 aligns across 9 bases. The V gene end was trimmed by 0 bases and the J gene end by 4 bases; junction bases not matched to a gene: 6. There are 16 residues in the CDR3. Germline CDR1 reads LGHNA; CDR2 reads YNFKEQ. In nucleotides, the CDR3 is TGTGCCAGCAGCCAAGATGCGGGACAGGGCTTCTATGGCTACACCTTC. Encoded protein: CASSQDAGQGFYGYTF.

This clone was picked up one time. The chain has TRBV5-4 and TRBJ2-2; TRBD2 matches at 15 bases. Germline lookup yields CDR1 SGHNT and CDR2 YYREEE (reference sequence). This CDR3 is 16 amino acids long. V trimming: 3 bases; J trimming: 4 bases; junction bases outside the gene matches: 1. The CDR3 reads CASSSGLAGGTGELFF. For the CDR3, the DNA is TGTGCCAGCAGCTCGGGACTAGCGGGGGGCACCGGGGAGCTGTTTTTT.

The chain is built from TRBV5-4 and TRBJ2-7; maybe TRBD1 (6 bases). The CDR3 is 19 amino acids. CDR1 and CDR2 (germline): SGHNT, YYREEE (reference sequence). V lost 2 bases and J 4 bases, leaving 28 bases between the germline ends. This chain's CDR3 is CASSFNEGDRRSGIYEQYF. The CDR3 bases are TGTGCCAGCAGCTTCAACGAGGGGGACCGGAGGTCAGGGATATACGAGCAGTACTTC.

The chain employs TRBV6-2 or TRBV6-3 and TRBJ2-6; D uncertain. The length of the CDR3 is 15 residues. V shed 3 bases and J shed 2 bases, with 8 bases lying between them. The germline CDR1 and CDR2 sequences are MNHEY and SVGEGT. The CDR3 DNA follows: TGTGCCAGCAGTTATGCGGAGCCTGGGGCCAACGTCCTGACTTTC. It translates to CASSYAEPGANVLTF.

The chain recombines TRBV7-3 with TRBJ2-3; 8 positions agree with TRBD1. Germline values: CDR1 SGHTA, CDR2 FQGTGA. The CDR3 covers 15 residues. V gave up 5 bases and J gave up 5 bases; unmatched junction bases: 9. The CDR3: CASSPRTGSVDTQYF. CDR3 nucleotide sequence: TGTGCCAGCAGCCCTAGGACAGGGAGCGTAGATACGCAGTATTTT.